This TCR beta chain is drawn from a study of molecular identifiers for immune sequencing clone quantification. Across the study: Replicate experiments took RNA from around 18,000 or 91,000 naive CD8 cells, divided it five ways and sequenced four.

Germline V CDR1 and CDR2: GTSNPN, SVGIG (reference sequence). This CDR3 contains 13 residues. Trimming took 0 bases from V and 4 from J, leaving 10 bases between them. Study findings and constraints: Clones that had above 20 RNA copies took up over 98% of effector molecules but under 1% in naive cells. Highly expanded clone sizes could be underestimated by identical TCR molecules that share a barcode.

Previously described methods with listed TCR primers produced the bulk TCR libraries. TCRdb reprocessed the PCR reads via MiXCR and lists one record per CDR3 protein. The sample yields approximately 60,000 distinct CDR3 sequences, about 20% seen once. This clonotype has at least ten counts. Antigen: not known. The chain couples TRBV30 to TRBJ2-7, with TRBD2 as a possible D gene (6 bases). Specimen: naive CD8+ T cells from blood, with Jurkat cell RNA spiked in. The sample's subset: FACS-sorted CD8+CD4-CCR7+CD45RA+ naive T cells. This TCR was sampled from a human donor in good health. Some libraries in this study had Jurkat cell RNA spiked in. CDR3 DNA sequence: TGTGCCTGGAGTGTCGCTAGCGTGTACGAGCAGTACTTC. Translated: CAWSVASVYEQYF.